The 19 T cell receptor beta chains below all came from one sample that was sequenced in a study of cytomegalovirus exposure and HLA in healthy donors (dated by TCRdb to the late 2010s). Library generation was performed with the immunoSEQ multiplex PCR assay. A mixture of 60 forward primers for TCR Vbeta segments and 13 reverse primers for TCR Jbeta segments was used in the multiplex PCR. TCRdb took over this immuneACCESS table, retaining in-frame rearrangements with V and J assigned. Such tables are incomplete; in checked studies, under half of the missing clones stem from an unresolved V gene, and the remainder is unexplained. The sample includes 150,000 to 200,000 clones, with roughly three quarters observed a single time. The ten most abundant clones make up roughly 1.5% of the sample. Sequences were obtained from PBMCs. The source is a woman in her forties or fifties in good health and CMV-seronegative.

The gene calls are TRBV11-2 and TRBJ1-1; D gene unclear. In germline, CDR1 is SGHAT, CDR2 FQNNGV. V lost 0 bases and J lost 3, with 11 bases in between. The CDR3 loop spans 15 amino acids. CDR3 loop: CASSLDEAADTEAFF. The CDR3 coding sequence is TGTGCCAGCAGCTTAGATGAGGCGGCGGACACTGAAGCTTTCTTT.

This clone occurred a few times. The chain couples TRBV21-1 to TRBJ1-5; TRBD1 was called by the table and not checked on the DNA. TRBV21-1 is termed a pseudogene. The CDR3 length is 17 residues. This chain's CDR3 is CASTHRDRGPKNQPQHF. DNA for the CDR3: TGTGCCAGCACACACCGGGACAGGGGGCCCAAAAATCAGCCCCAGCATTTT.

V usage is TRBV28 and J usage is TRBJ1-1, with D uncertain. The V gene lost 6 bases and the J gene lost 4 bases, with 12 bases spanning the gap. CDR3 length: 13 residues. The V gene's germline CDR1 is MDHEN and CDR2 SYDVKM. The CDR3 protein is CASRADILTEAFF. CDR3 DNA sequence: TGTGCCAGCAGAGCTGACATTCTCACTGAAGCTTTCTTT.

The V and J genes are TRBV25-1 and TRBJ1-5, with a weak D call TRBD1 (5 bases). The CDR3 has 14 amino acids. Looked up from germline, CDR1 is MGHDK and CDR2 is SYGVNS. V was cut by 3 bases and J by 3 bases, with 9 bases left in between. The CDR3 spells CASSDGRVNQPQHF. The CDR3 region has the DNA TGTGCCAGCAGTGACGGCAGGGTCAATCAGCCCCAGCATTTT.

The chain links TRBV7-2 to TRBJ1-2; D possibly corresponds to TRBD1 (6 bases). V shed 2 bases and J shed 2 bases, with 12 bases lying between them. This CDR3 spans 15 amino acids. Per germline, CDR1 SGHTA and CDR2 FQGNSA. CDR3 nucleotides: TGTGCCAGCAGCTTAAGGACAGTAGACAACTATGGCTACACCTTC. Translating it yields CASSLRTVDNYGYTF.

The chain joins TRBV10-3 to TRBJ2-7, with TRBD2 as a possible D gene (5 bases). From germline, CDR1 is ENHRY and CDR2 SYGVKD. The CDR3 sequence is 15 residues long. V was shortened by 9 bases and J by 4 bases, with 22 bases between the two germline ends. The CDR3 loop is CAIAASGTGRYEQYF. CDR3 nucleotide sequence: TGTGCCATAGCGGCCTCGGGTACTGGACGATACGAGCAGTACTTC.

This clone was found a few times. The chain is built from TRBV2 and TRBJ2-7, with 12 bases matching TRBD1. Germline CDR1 and CDR2: SNHLY and FYNNEI. The CDR3 length is 15 residues. With V trimmed by 6 bases and J by 5 bases, 8 bases remained unmatched. CDR3 coding DNA: TGTGCCAGCAGACCCACAGGGACAGGGGGCAACGAGCAGTACTTC. Translating it yields CASRPTGTGGNEQYF.

There are a few counts of this clone. The V and J genes are TRBV7-9 and TRBJ2-7; 9 bases match TRBD1. Germline-derived CDR1 and CDR2 are SEHNR and FQNEAQ (reference sequence). The V and J ends lost 6 bases and 1 base, in that order; junction bases with no gene match: 7. There are 15 residues in the CDR3. The CDR3 region is CASRDGTGSSYEQYF. CDR3 coding DNA: TGTGCCAGCAGGGACGGGACAGGGTCTTCCTACGAGCAGTACTTC.

The rearrangement joins TRBV5-1 to TRBJ2-7; TRBD2 agrees at 7 bases. CDR3 size: 14 residues. The V gene's germline CDR1 is SGHRS and CDR2 YFSETQ. Trimming at V came to 0 bases and at J to 7 bases, leaving 7 bases not matched to a gene. CDR3 in DNA: TGCGCCAGCAGCTTGGTCGCTATGCGGGGGGAGCAGTACTTC. It encodes CASSLVAMRGEQYF.

This rearrangement joins TRBV2 to TRBJ2-7; D uncertain. CDR3 length: 13 amino acids. Trimming took 7 bases from V and 4 from J, leaving 14 bases between them. Germline-derived CDR1 and CDR2 are SNHLY and FYNNEI. CDR3 in DNA: TGTGCCAGCATGGAGTGGATTTCTTACGAGCAGTACTTC. Amino acid sequence: CASMEWISYEQYF.

The chain joins TRBV7-9 to TRBJ2-7, with TRBD2 as a possible D gene (5 bases). Germline lookup yields CDR1 SEHNR and CDR2 FQNEAQ (reference sequence). The CDR3 covers 14 residues. V was shortened by 5 bases and J by 3 bases, with 14 bases between the two germline ends. CDR3 sequence reads: CASSGERRYYEQYF. The CDR3 DNA sequence: TGTGCCAGCAGCGGGGAAAGGAGGTACTACGAGCAGTACTTC.

This chain links TRBV19 with TRBJ2-7; TRBD1 matches at 10 bases. V trimming: 5 bases; J trimming: 8 bases; junction bases outside the gene matches: 15. This CDR3 comprises 16 residues. Germline values: CDR1 LNHDA, CDR2 SQIVND (reference sequence). DNA of the CDR3: TGTGCCAGTAGTCGCAATGGGTTTGGGACAGGGGAACAGCAGTACTTC. Its protein is CASSRNGFGTGEQQYF.

The chain carries TRBV4-3 and TRBJ1-4; D gene ambiguous. The CDR3 runs 15 residues. Trimming cost V 0 bases and J 4 bases, with 9 bases left between them. Germline loops: CDR1 LGHNA, CDR2 YSLEER. CDR3 bases: TGCGCCAGCAGCCAAGATGCCAGAAGTAATGAAAAACTGTTTTTT. Its protein product is CASSQDARSNEKLFF.

This clone came up once. The chain has TRBV4-1 and TRBJ1-3, with D possibly matching TRBD1 (6 bases). This CDR3 region has 16 residues. CDR1 is MGHRA, CDR2 YSYEKL, per germline. Trimming removed 2 bases at V and 2 bases at J, with 13 bases between. The CDR3 is CASSQPNRDPGNTIYF. CDR3 coding DNA: TGCGCCAGCAGCCAACCGAACAGGGATCCTGGAAACACCATATATTTT.

The rearrangement joins TRBV28 to TRBJ1-1, with TRBD1 as a possible D gene (5 bases). Looked up from germline, CDR1 is MDHEN and CDR2 is SYDVKM. The CDR3 is 12 amino acids. Trimming took off 5 bases at V and 5 bases at J, with 9 bases between the two ends. This chain's CDR3 is CASSRRGTEAFF. CDR3 coding DNA: TGTGCCAGCAGTAGAAGGGGAACTGAAGCTTTCTTT. The full variable domain, completed using reference TRBV28 and TRBJ1-1, is DVKVTQSSRYLVKRTGEKVFLECVQDMDHENMFWYRQDPGLGLRLIYFSYDVKMKEKGDIPEGYSVSREKKERFSLILESASTNQTSMYLCASSRRGTEAFFGQGTRLTVV.

V usage is TRBV7-2 and J usage is TRBJ1-6; TRBD1 aligns across 9 bases. Germline V gives CDR1 SGHTA, CDR2 FQGNSA. V lost 2 bases to trimming and J lost 0 bases; unmatched junction nucleotides: 8. The CDR3 length is 19 residues. The CDR3 region is CASSLMDRGLGSYNSPLHF. CDR3 bases: TGTGCCAGCAGCTTAATGGACAGGGGTTTGGGCTCCTATAATTCACCCCTCCACTTT.

A few counts support this clone. The CDR3 bases are TGTGCCAGCAGCCCGGGACTAGCGGCTTCCTACGAGCAGTACTTC. Amino acids: CASSPGLAASYEQYF. This rearrangement joins TRBV5-5 to TRBJ2-7; TRBD2 matches 11 bases. CDR1 and CDR2 (germline): SGHKS, YYEKEE (reference sequence). The CDR3 contains 15 residues. Trimming cost V 4 bases and J 1 base; bases outside gene matches: 4.

This rearrangement joins TRBV5-8 to TRBJ1-4; the D gene is possibly TRBD1 (5 bases). V lost 2 bases and J lost 0, with 20 bases in between. Germline V gives CDR1 SGHTS, CDR2 YDEGEE. The CDR3 is 19 residues long. The chain's CDR3 is CASSLISSWRGTTNEKLFF. The DNA for the CDR3 is TGTGCCAGCAGCTTAATCAGCAGCTGGAGGGGAACAACTAATGAAAAACTGTTTTTT.

This clone was counted a single time. The chain links TRBV27 to TRBJ2-3; D might be TRBD1 (5 bases). Deletions cut 2 bases from V and 3 bases from J, with 15 bases between. Per germline, CDR1 MNHEY and CDR2 SMNVEV (reference sequence). The CDR3 extends over 16 amino acids. The CDR3 DNA sequence: TGTGCCAGCAGTTTACTATCTCGACAGAGGACAGATACGCAGTATTTT. Translating it yields CASSLLSRQRTDTQYF.